Below, one TCR beta chain is given with its context. The antigen this receptor binds is unknown. The record has no base qualities; no much larger clone is one base away. The data stem from a study of control samples from healthy donors and cancer patients (dated by TCRdb to 2018 to 2020). Receptor libraries were prepared by the immunoSEQ multiplex PCR assay. TCRdb re-hosts the immuneACCESS table, in-frame sequences only. Its copies lack some clones; in the studies checked, an unresolved V gene accounts for under half of them, and the cause for the rest is not known. The sample has approximately 100,000 clones on record, roughly 92% of them singletons. Less than 3.5% of the sample lies in the top ten. CDR1 and CDR2 (MNHEY, SVGAGI) derive from the germline V gene. Including the terminal cysteine and phenylalanine, the CDR3 comprises 13 residues. Only the CDR3 DNA is retained, 39 bases long and in frame from the first base. V is clipped by 6 bases and J by 2 bases, and the sequence between their germline boundaries is 8 bases long.

Input material: blood. The chain is encoded by TRBV6-5 joined to TRBJ1-5; a tentative D match to TRBD1 spans 6 bases. This sequence was found in a human donor in good health. The donor label of this sample is uncertain. Here is the DNA: TGTGCCAGCAGACAGGGTCGCAATCAGCCCCAGCATTTT. This is translated as CASRQGRNQPQHF.